The rows below give T cell receptor beta chains drawn from one sample of a study of PD-1 blockade in classical Hodgkin lymphoma. Sequencing used immunoSEQ multiplex PCR; TCRdb keeps in-frame clones, though not all of them. In the table there are fewer than 70,000 clones, around 90% of which are singletons. This material consisted of peripheral blood mononuclear cells (PBMCs), taken before the second cycle of nivolumab. These receptors were obtained from a human donor with classical Hodgkin lymphoma. Each CDR3 is given with its conserved first and last residue. Clone size is not always given. Where it is, it says once, few, many or a class for expanded clones.

>TRBV9|once
CASSGGPHLGYDEQFF
>TRBV5-4|.
CASSMTGIQGAFF
>TRBV5-1|.
CASSATGGGLETQYF
>TRBV7-6|.
CASSLRGQDTGELFF
>TRBV15|.
CATSGILTGLASHEQFF
>TRBV6-6|.
CASSYAQGQETQYF
>TRBV27|once
CASSTRGANSPLHF
>TRBV27|once
CASSLGRGATASEAFF
>TRBV27|.
CASRPEGTNEKLFF
>TRBV28|.
CASRPPGGSTDTQYF
>TRBV5-1|.
CASSTDGRRQETQYF
>TRBV5-1|.
CASSEGSPGNTIYF
>TRBV5-4|.
CASRVTNNYGYTF
>TRBV9|.
CASSVDGLAGAPGSNEQFF
>TRBV14|.
CASSPITWTGAMNTEAFF
>TRBV5-1|.
CASSLVGQGDSGYGYTF
>TRBV19|.
CASEPPVGDTQYF
>TRBV10-1|.
CASSESGTGAAFF
>TRBV7-6|.
CASSWGRTGANVLTF
>TRBV19|.
CASSIDGTVGGAFF
>TRBV13|.
CASSIPGLATNNEQFF
>TRBV28|.
CASSATGEPYNEQFF
>TRBV9|.
CASSAGTGAVQYF
>TRBV2|.
CASTTGQGDTGELFF
>TRBV5-6|few
CASSLKGYSAGNTIYF
>TRBV5-1|once
CASGRGRENTEAFF
>TRBV6-6|.
CATSYLPGQIYEQYF
>TRBV28|.
CASSLNYEQYF
>TRBV5-1|few
CASCSLALEQETQYF
>TRBV5-1|.
CASSLELAVHEQYF
>TRBV5-1|.
CASSLDGGQGQPQHF
>TRBV7-6|.
CASTYGTGASGANVLTF
>TRBV2|few
CASRHDDSPLHF
>TRBV27|.
CASSPGISGNTIYF
>TRBV11-3|.
CASSSTNVGEQYF
>TRBV5-1|.
CASSERRTGELFF
>TRBV9|.
CASSVATGGKEKLFF
>TRBV9|.
CASSDGTSGTNTGELFF
>TRBV28|.
CASRTGPNTEAFF
>TRBV30|once
CAWSRAAGNEQFF
>TRBV7-9|few
CASSLEGTVNYGYTF
>TRBV7-9|.
CASSLGGVRYEQYF
>TRBV5-1|.
CASTAEKGTEAFF
>TRBV6-6|.
CASRNPERGYEKLFF
>TRBV5-1|.
CASSLRGEDYEQYF
>TRBV6-6|.
CASSYRATEPSYEQYF
>TRBV4-2|.
CASSQVDREEAFF
>TRBV6-1|.
CASSDMVKANYGYTF
>TRBV19|.
CASSRMDSYGYTF
>TRBV4-1|.
CASSRVQGQESYEQYF
>TRBV10-3|.
CAISASGGYYNEQFF
>TRBV7-9|.
CASSRDRGVSGNTIYF
>TRBV19|medium-sized
CASSPGQGGYGYTF
>TRBV5-1|once
CASSDQGINEKLFF
>TRBV10-1|.
CASSEGLPNTEAFF
>TRBV5-1|.
CASSLGGAAVIQYF
>TRBV6-6|.
CASSHLGGPNYGYTF
>TRBV5-1|once
CASSPSGGAGNEQFF